A single sample is the source of the 28 T cell receptor beta chains below, sequenced in a study of shared clonotypes between healthy human individuals. It was CD45RO-negative cells, positively selected for CCR7, that made up naive CD8 cells, with terminally differentiated effector memory CD45RA+ cells excluded. Assay used: immunoSEQ multiplex PCR; TCRdb lists only in-frame clones, some missing. The sample records about 1.9 million clones, around 93% being singletons. Sequencing was done on a sample of naive CD8+ T cells from PBMCs. Receptor source: a man in his late teens or twenties in good health. Some clones in this sample may be carry-over from other donors' samples.

The V gene is TRBV9, the J gene TRBJ2-7; 8 nucleotides match TRBD1. J lost 5 bases, V lost 2 bases, and 9 bases had no gene match. CDR1 and CDR2 (germline): SGDLS, YYNGEE. The CDR3 is made up of 15 amino acids. The CDR3, as DNA: TGTGCCAGCAGCGTCACCAGGGGGCTTAGCGACGAGCAGTACTTC. The encoded protein is CASSVTRGLSDEQYF.

The chain is built from TRBV7-8 and TRBJ2-7, with 15 nucleotides matching TRBD2. CDR3 size: 17 residues. The J segment lost 6 bases and the V segment lost 5 bases, leaving 11 bases of the junction unmatched. Germline CDR1 reads SGHVS; CDR2 reads FQNEAQ. The CDR3 reads CASSRGLAGGLILEQYF. As DNA, the CDR3 is TGTGCCAGCAGCAGGGGACTAGCGGGAGGCTTGATCCTCGAGCAGTACTTC.

The chain is built from TRBV28 and TRBJ2-5; 9 bases fit TRBD1. Germline lookup yields CDR1 MDHEN and CDR2 SYDVKM. Trimming removed 8 bases from V and 1 base from J; junction bases left unmatched: 14. This CDR3 contains 17 residues. The CDR3 spells CASSPGQGGWVQETQYF. CDR3 DNA sequence: TGTGCCAGCTCGCCGGGACAGGGTGGATGGGTCCAAGAGACCCAGTACTTC.

The rearrangement links TRBV9 to TRBJ2-7; D ambiguous. The CDR3 covers 13 residues. The V and J ends lost 0 bases and 5 bases respectively, with 9 bases between them. Germline V gene lookup returns CDR1 SGDLS and CDR2 YYNGEE. CDR3 region: CASSVGQVDEQYF. CDR3 nucleotides: TGTGCCAGCAGCGTAGGGCAGGTCGACGAGCAGTACTTC. The entire variable domain, with the rest obtained from reference TRBV9 and TRBJ2-7, is as follows: DSGVTQTPKHLITATGQRVTLRCSPRSGDLSVYWYQQSLDQGLQFLIQYYNGEERAKGNILERFSAQQFPDLHSELNLSSLELGDSALYFCASSVGQVDEQYFGPGTRLTVT.

V is TRBV5-1 and J is TRBJ1-1; D is uncertain. V was pared by 6 bases and J by 5 bases, with 11 bases between. CDR3 size: 12 residues. Germline loops: CDR1 SGHRS, CDR2 YFSETQ. Written as DNA, the CDR3 is TGCGCCAGCATGGACTCTGGAACTGAAGCTTTCTTT. Its protein is CASMDSGTEAFF.

This chain uses TRBV9 with TRBJ2-1; the D gene is possibly TRBD2 (6 bases). Germline assignment: CDR1 SGDLS and CDR2 YYNGEE. This CDR3 region has 14 residues. Trimming shortened V by 0 bases and J by 10 bases, and 14 bases separated the two germline ends. The CDR3, as DNA: TGTGCCAGCAGCGTAGGGGAGGCCCCCCACGAGCAGTTCTTC. It translates to CASSVGEAPHEQFF.

J is TRBJ2-1 and V is TRBV25-1; TRBD2 matches at 10 bases. The CDR3 has 13 amino acids. V shed 6 bases and J 9 bases; nucleotides not matched to a gene: 5. From germline, CDR1 is MGHDK and CDR2 SYGVNS. Here the CDR3 DNA reads TGTGCCAGCAGGCTAGCGGGAGACGGTGAGCAGTTCTTC. Translation gives CASRLAGDGEQFF.

V is TRBV27 and J is TRBJ2-5, with D possibly TRBD2 on 7 matching bases. Per germline, CDR1 MNHEY and CDR2 SMNVEV (reference sequence). This CDR3 comprises 15 residues. Trimming took 8 bases from V and 5 from J, leaving 21 bases between them. The CDR3 DNA follows: TGTGCCAGCGGTACCGACGGGGGGCCGGGGGAGACCCAGTACTTC. Translation gives CASGTDGGPGETQYF.

The chain recombines TRBV6-1 with TRBJ2-7; no clear D. The V end lost 0 bases, the J end lost 6 bases, and 3 bases lay between the germline ends. Germline CDR1 reads MNHNS; CDR2 reads SASEGT. CDR3 size: 11 residues. The CDR3 is CASSEAFEQYF. In DNA form, the CDR3 reads TGTGCCAGCAGTGAAGCGTTCGAGCAGTACTTC.

As DNA, the CDR3 is TGTGCCAGCAGTTGGCAGGGTTACGACGAGCAGTACTTC. Its translation: CASSWQGYDEQYF. The V call is TRBV27, the J call TRBJ2-7, with a tentative D call TRBD1 (5 bases). The CDR3 length is 13 residues. From germline, CDR1 is MNHEY and CDR2 SMNVEV (reference sequence). Trimming pared 4 bases from V and 5 bases from J, leaving 12 bases between.

The chain uses TRBV9 and TRBJ2-6, with 9 bases identical to TRBD1. Trimming cost V 3 bases and J 0 bases; bases outside gene matches: 13. CDR1 is SGDLS, CDR2 YYNGEE, per germline. The CDR3 length is 20 residues. The CDR3 is CASSAHRGRLQTSGANVLTF. The CDR3 region has the DNA TGTGCCAGCAGCGCCCACAGGGGGCGCCTCCAGACCTCTGGGGCCAACGTCCTGACTTTC.

With regard to this clone: At the DNA level, this CDR3 is encoded by other sequences in the same sample as well. Here the CDR3 reads CSVETSGRSYEQYF. CDR3 sequence (DNA): TGCAGCGTTGAAACTAGCGGGAGAAGTTACGAGCAGTACTTC. The chain employs TRBV29-1 and TRBJ2-5; the match to TRBD2 covers 11 bases. The J call may be wrong; the DNA end is better matched by TRBJ2-7. CDR3 size: 14 residues. Germline-derived CDR1 and CDR2 are SQVTM and ANQGSEA.

This chain joins TRBV28 and TRBJ1-5; perhaps TRBD1 as D (5 bases). V dropped 2 bases and J dropped 9 bases, with 17 bases sitting between them. Germline values: CDR1 MDHEN, CDR2 SYDVKM. The CDR3 is made up of 15 amino acids. The CDR3, as DNA: TGTGCCAGCAGTTTAGAGAACGCGCATGGGGGGCCCCAGCATTTT. Its translation: CASSLENAHGGPQHF.

The V gene is TRBV9, the J gene TRBJ2-7; TRBD1 agrees at 9 bases. In germline, CDR1 is SGDLS, CDR2 YYNGEE. V gave up 3 bases and J gave up 5 bases; unmatched junction bases: 3. CDR3 size: 13 residues. In DNA form, the CDR3 reads TGTGCCAGCAGCGGAACAGGGGGCGACGAGCAGTACTTC. This encodes CASSGTGGDEQYF.

This chain uses TRBV29-1 with TRBJ2-1; 8 bases are shared with TRBD2. Germline loops: CDR1 SQVTM, CDR2 ANQGSEA. The V segment lost 5 bases and the J segment 7 bases; nucleotides outside the gene matches: 10. The CDR3 has 14 amino acids. In nucleotides, the CDR3 is TGCAGCGTTACCGGGACTAGACGTGAGAATGAGCAGTTCTTC. Protein sequence: CSVTGTRRENEQFF.

The chain has TRBV7-9 and TRBJ2-1; 13 positions agree with TRBD2. This CDR3 contains 16 residues. J gave up 8 bases and V 10 bases, and 14 bases lay outside the gene matches. The germline V gene encodes CDR1 SEHNR and CDR2 FQNEAQ (reference sequence). In DNA, the CDR3 is TGTGCCACCGGGACTAGCGGGATGCTATACGGACATGAGCAGTTCTTC. This encodes CATGTSGMLYGHEQFF.

The rearrangement links TRBV7-9 to TRBJ2-2; D not resolved. The CDR3 contains 12 residues. V shed 5 bases and J shed 6 bases, with 7 bases lying between them. Germline values: CDR1 SEHNR, CDR2 FQNEAQ (reference sequence). For the CDR3, the DNA is TGTGCCAGCAGCGGAAGTCCCGGGGAGCTGTTTTTT. Residues: CASSGSPGELFF.

The chain is built from TRBV19 and TRBJ2-7; 7 bases are shared with TRBD1. The CDR3 runs 15 residues. V lost 5 bases to trimming and J lost 4 bases; unmatched junction nucleotides: 11. Germline values: CDR1 LNHDA, CDR2 SQIVND (reference sequence). CDR3: CASSSRQGVRYEQYF. CDR3 DNA sequence: TGTGCCAGTAGTTCTCGACAGGGAGTTCGGTACGAGCAGTACTTC.

The chain joins TRBV10-1 to TRBJ2-7; D unresolved. The V and J ends lost 3 bases and 2 bases respectively, with 11 bases between them. This CDR3 is built from 14 residues. In germline, CDR1 is WNHNN, CDR2 SYGVQD (reference sequence). The CDR3, as DNA: TGCGCCAGCAGTGAAATCTCCAGTCCCTACGAGCAGTACTTC. This codes for CASSEISSPYEQYF.

V usage is TRBV5-6 and J usage is TRBJ2-5; 8 nucleotides match TRBD1. With 1 base clipped from V and 4 bases from J, the junction kept 15 bases outside the gene matches. CDR3 length equals 18 residues. The germline V gene has CDR1 SGHDT and CDR2 YYEEEE. CDR3 in DNA: TGTGCCAGCAGCTTGAAACCAGGGGGCGGCCTAAGGGTAGAGACCCAGTACTTC. This translates into CASSLKPGGGLRVETQYF.

A word on this clone: At the DNA level, this CDR3 is encoded by other sequences in the same sample as well. V gene TRBV28 combines with J gene TRBJ2-7, with D possibly being TRBD1 or TRBD2 (5 bases each). This CDR3 contains 14 residues. Between the trimmed V and J ends, which lost 6 bases and 1 base, there was a span of 13 bases. Germline V gene lookup returns CDR1 MDHEN and CDR2 SYDVKM. The CDR3 coding sequence is TGTGCCAGCAGCCCCGGGACCCCTTCCTACGAGCAGTACTTC. Its translation: CASSPGTPSYEQYF. Full variable domain (remainder filled in from reference TRBV28 and TRBJ2-7): DVKVTQSSRYLVKRTGEKVFLECVQDMDHENMFWYRQDPGLGLRLIYFSYDVKMKEKGDIPEGYSVSREKKERFSLILESASTNQTSMYLCASSPGTPSYEQYFGPGTRLTVT.

DNA of the CDR3: TGTGCCAGCAGCTCCGGGACAGGTCCGGCGGCGTACACCTTC. Protein: CASSSGTGPAAYTF. The gene calls are TRBV7-6 and TRBJ1-2, with 8 positions matching TRBD1. Germline-derived CDR1 and CDR2 are SGHVS and FNYEAQ. This CDR3 contains 14 residues. Trimming cost V 4 bases and J 11 bases; bases outside gene matches: 12.

This clone is a singleton in its sample. The rearrangement uses TRBV28 and TRBJ2-2; 8 bases are a match to TRBD1. With 7 bases clipped from V and 3 bases from J, the junction kept 7 bases outside the gene matches. This CDR3 region has 15 residues. Germline V gives CDR1 MDHEN, CDR2 SYDVKM. As DNA, the CDR3 is TGTGCCAGCACCCCGGGACAGGCGCACACCGGGGAGCTGTTTTTT. Residues: CASTPGQAHTGELFF.

The chain combines TRBV19 with TRBJ2-3; a weak D match, TRBD2 (6 bases). CDR3 length: 16 residues. Germline lookup yields CDR1 LNHDA and CDR2 SQIVND (reference sequence). The germline V and J ends were trimmed by 5 bases and 2 bases, with 17 bases remaining between them. The CDR3 DNA follows: TGTGCCAGTAGTTCTTTTGAAGCGGGTGACACAGATACGCAGTATTTT. Translation: CASSSFEAGDTDTQYF.

This chain links TRBV25-1 with TRBJ1-2; tentatively, D is TRBD1 (5 bases). V was shortened by 2 bases and J by 2 bases, with 9 bases between the two germline ends. Germline CDR1 is MGHDK and CDR2 is SYGVNS. This CDR3 is built from 14 residues. CDR3 sequence reads: CASSEATENYGYTF. For the CDR3, the DNA is TGTGCCAGCAGTGAAGCGACAGAAAACTATGGCTACACCTTC.

About this clone: The same CDR3 can be traced to other DNA sequences in this sample. This chain joins TRBV9 and TRBJ2-3; D is tentatively TRBD1 or TRBD2 (6 bases each). The CDR3 extends over 13 amino acids. Trimming took off 0 bases at V and 6 bases at J, with 8 bases between the two ends. CDR1 is SGDLS and CDR2 is YYNGEE in the germline V gene. Here the CDR3 DNA reads TGTGCCAGCAGCGTAGGAGGGGGGGATACGCAGTATTTT. It encodes CASSVGGGDTQYF.

The chain is built from TRBV4-1 and TRBJ1-3; D is uncertain. Trimming pared 6 bases from V and 0 bases from J, leaving 12 bases between. Germline CDR1 and CDR2: MGHRA and YSYEKL. The CDR3 totals 15 residues. The CDR3 sequence is CASRPIGGSGNTIYF. Written as DNA, the CDR3 is TGCGCCAGCAGGCCAATTGGCGGCTCTGGAAACACCATATATTTT.

The J gene is TRBJ1-4, the V gene TRBV11-1; the D gene is possibly TRBD1 (5 bases). Germline V gene lookup returns CDR1 SGHAT and CDR2 FQDESV (reference sequence). V lost 3 bases to trimming and J lost 3 bases, with 14 bases between them. The CDR3 extends over 16 amino acids. The DNA of the CDR3 is TGTGCCAGCAGCTTGATAGGGGATCCAGCTAATGAAAAACTGTTTTTT. Translated, it gives CASSLIGDPANEKLFF.